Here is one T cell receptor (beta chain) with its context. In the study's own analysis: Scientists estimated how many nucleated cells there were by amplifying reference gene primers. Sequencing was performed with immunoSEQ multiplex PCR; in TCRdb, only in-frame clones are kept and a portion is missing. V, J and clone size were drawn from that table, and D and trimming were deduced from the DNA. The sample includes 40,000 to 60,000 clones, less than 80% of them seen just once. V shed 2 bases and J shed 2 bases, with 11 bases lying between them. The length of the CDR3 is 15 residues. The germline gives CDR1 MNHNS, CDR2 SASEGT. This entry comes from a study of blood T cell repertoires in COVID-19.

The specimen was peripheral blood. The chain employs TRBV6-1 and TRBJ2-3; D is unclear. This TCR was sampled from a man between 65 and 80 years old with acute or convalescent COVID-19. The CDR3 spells CASSETQAYTDTQYF. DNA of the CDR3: TGTGCCAGCAGTGAAACGCAGGCTTACACAGATACGCAGTATTTT.